What follows describes a single T cell receptor (beta chain). Anyone with autoimmune disease history or systemic immunosuppression was excluded. The data belong to a study of OX40 agonist ivuxolimab in advanced cancers. The overall study: In this trial design, patients received ivuxolimab intravenously at 0.01 to 10 mg/kg every 2 weeks. Cancers in dose escalation were hepatocellular, melanoma, renal cell and head and neck.

Sequenced by immunoSEQ multiplex PCR; TCRdb stores in-frame clones only, minus some. The sample lists 96,000 or so clones, about 90% seen once, with roughly 1.6% in the top ten. There are 18 residues in the CDR3. The V gene's germline CDR1 is SGHNT and CDR2 YYREEE (reference sequence). Trimming at V came to 0 bases and at J to 6 bases, leaving 12 bases not matched to a gene. J is TRBJ2-3 and V is TRBV5-4, with 11 positions matching TRBD2. Sequences were derived from CD4+ or CD8+ T cells sorted from blood, sampled in a trial of the OX40 agonist ivuxolimab. The TCR comes from an adult with an advanced solid tumor such as melanoma, head and neck, liver or kidney cancer. The CDR3 region has the DNA TGTGCCAGCAGCTTGGGTCCGACTAGCGGGACGGGTGCGGATACGCAGTATTTT. Its translation: CASSLGPTSGTGADTQYF.